The 12 T cell receptor beta chains below come from one sample, sequenced in a study of cytomegalovirus exposure and HLA in healthy donors. Use of 60 Vbeta and 13 Jbeta primers characterized the PCR. Libraries were prepared by immunoSEQ multiplex PCR; TCRdb keeps only in-frame clonotypes and omits some of them. This table holds 110,000 or so clones, 75% to 90% found once. The sample comprised PBMCs. The receptors here all came from a man aged 25-40 years in good health and CMV-seropositive.

In its sample, this clone was seen a few times. The V and J genes are TRBV4-2 and TRBJ1-1; a weak D match, TRBD1 (5 bases). The CDR3 runs to 15 residues. Trimming shortened V by 0 bases and J by 2 bases, and 10 bases separated the two germline ends. The germline V gene encodes CDR1 LGHNA and CDR2 YNFKEQ. CDR3 protein: CASSQDQRGNTEAFF. CDR3 in DNA: TGTGCCAGCAGCCAAGATCAAAGGGGTAACACTGAAGCTTTCTTT.

The rearrangement uses TRBV10-3 and TRBJ2-1, with TRBD1 matching 10 bases. CDR3 length equals 18 residues. The ends lost 0 bases at V and 3 bases at J; junction bases unmatched: 8. Germline CDR1 and CDR2: ENHRY and SYGVKD. The CDR3 is CAISESKRRDRGYNEQFF. CDR3 DNA sequence: TGTGCCATCAGTGAGTCGAAACGAAGGGACAGGGGCTACAATGAGCAGTTCTTC.

This clone was detected a few times. V usage is TRBV9 and J usage is TRBJ1-6; tentatively, D is TRBD1 (5 bases). The germline V gene has CDR1 SGDLS and CDR2 YYNGEE. Trimming pared 3 bases from V and 8 bases from J, leaving 15 bases between. The CDR3 is made up of 15 amino acids. In DNA, the CDR3 is TGTGCCAGCAGCGAAGAGGTCCGGGGGGATTCACCCCTCCACTTT. This encodes CASSEEVRGDSPLHF.

This clone was detected only once. The chain couples TRBV27 to TRBJ2-1, with D perhaps TRBD2 (7 bases). The CDR3 totals 12 residues. Germline V lookup: CDR1 MNHEY, CDR2 SMNVEV (reference sequence). The V and J ends lost 9 bases and 5 bases respectively, with 11 bases between them. The CDR3 region has the DNA TGTGCCAGTGAGGGGGGGAACAATGAGCAGTTCTTC. Its translation: CASEGGNNEQFF.

The CDR3 coding sequence is TGTGCCAGCAGCCCCGCGGGGCATATAACCGGCTACACCTTC. This translates into CASSPAGHITGYTF. This rearrangement joins TRBV7-2 to TRBJ1-2, with D possibly being TRBD1 (5 bases). CDR3 size: 14 residues. V shed 5 bases and J shed 8 bases, with 18 bases lying between them. Germline V gene sequence: CDR1 SGHTA, CDR2 FQGNSA.

In DNA, the CDR3 is TGTGCCAGCAGTGGCCGCAGGCAGGGGAGCAATCAGCCCCAGCATTTT. This sequence encodes CASSGRRQGSNQPQHF. The rearrangement links TRBV2 to TRBJ1-5; weak D call: TRBD1 (6 bases). The germline CDR1 and CDR2 sequences are SNHLY and FYNNEI. The V and J ends lost 4 bases and 1 base respectively, with 14 bases between them. The length of the CDR3 is 16 residues.

Details on this clone: The junction departs from germline at one end; a sequencing error may be responsible. This chain uses TRBV7-7 with TRBJ1-5; 9 bases are a match to TRBD1. CDR1 is SSHAT and CDR2 is FNYEAQ in the germline V gene (reference sequence). The CDR3 length is 16 residues. The CDR3 spells CASSFYGTGINQPQHF. The CDR3 DNA sequence: TGTGCTAGCAGCTTTTATGGGACAGGGATCAATCAGCCCCAGCATTTT.

The rearrangement joins TRBV13 to TRBJ2-5; the match to TRBD1 covers 8 bases. Near its end, the DNA agrees better with TRBJ2-7, so the J call may be wrong. The CDR3 covers 13 residues. In germline, CDR1 is PRHDT, CDR2 FYEKMQ (reference sequence). DNA of the CDR3: TGTGCCAGCAGCCTACAGGGGGGCGACGAGCAGTACTTC. Translation gives CASSLQGGDEQYF.

The rearrangement joins TRBV28 to TRBJ1-1; 8 bases are a match to TRBD1. CDR1 and CDR2 from the germline V gene are MDHEN and SYDVKM. The junction had 3 bases not matched to a gene; V was cut back by 7 bases and J by 5 bases. This CDR3 region has 12 residues. CDR3 in DNA: TGTGCCAGCAAACAGGGGGAAACTGAAGCTTTCTTT. Translation: CASKQGETEAFF.

The V and J genes are TRBV4-3 and TRBJ1-2; perhaps TRBD1 as D (6 bases). The germline V gene has CDR1 LGHNA and CDR2 YSLEER. With 0 bases removed from V and 6 bases from J, the gap between germline ends came to 17 bases. This CDR3 is 16 amino acids long. The DNA for the CDR3 is TGCGCCAGCAGCCAAGATGTGGGTCCAACAGGGAATGGCTACACCTTC. It encodes CASSQDVGPTGNGYTF.

The V call is TRBV28, the J call TRBJ1-2; D may be TRBD1 (5 bases). V was shortened by 2 bases and J by 2 bases, with 12 bases between the two germline ends. The CDR3 sequence is 15 residues long. The germline V gene has CDR1 MDHEN and CDR2 SYDVKM. CDR3 loop: CASSLPGRENYGYTF. The CDR3 DNA sequence: TGTGCCAGCAGTTTACCGGGCAGGGAAAACTATGGCTACACCTTC.

This clone has only one observation. The chain combines TRBV10-2 with TRBJ2-3, with 12 bases aligning to TRBD2. Per germline, CDR1 WSHSY and CDR2 SAAADI. The CDR3 extends over 16 amino acids. J was trimmed by 3 bases and V by 6 bases; bases with no gene match: 7. This CDR3 reads CASRSTGTSGTDTQYF. CDR3 DNA sequence: TGCGCCAGCAGAAGTACCGGGACTAGCGGGACAGATACGCAGTATTTT.